Listed here are 9 T cell receptor beta chains from one sample, sequenced in a study of T-cell memory formation after mild COVID-19. In TCRdb, the 5' RACE reads were re-called with MiXCR into one record per CDR3 protein. The sample has about 250,000 distinct CDR3 sequences; 15% are singletons. Sequencing was carried out using PBMCs or a T cell subset sorted from them (not recorded which). These receptors were collected from an adult woman who had mild COVID-19 (a few samples of this study predate the infection). Cell type and time point are not known.

The chain couples TRBV6-2 or TRBV6-3 to TRBJ1-1, with D unresolved. CDR1 and CDR2 from the germline V gene are MNHEY and SVGEGT. With 3 bases removed from V and 6 bases from J, the gap between germline ends came to 5 bases. The CDR3 length is 11 residues. The CDR3 DNA follows: TGTGCCAGCAGTTATATCGCTGAAGCTTTCTTT. Amino acid sequence: CASSYIAEAFF.

The table lists this clonotype with many counts. The chain employs TRBV29-1 and TRBJ2-3; D gene uncertain. In germline, CDR1 is SQVTM, CDR2 ANQGSEA. The CDR3 covers 15 residues. Trimming left V 1 base short and J 0 bases short, with 11 bases between. The DNA of the CDR3 is TGCAGCGTTGAAGTACGGTGGGAAAGCACAGATACGCAGTATTTT. This sequence encodes CSVEVRWESTDTQYF.

This clonotype appeared a few times. The chain couples TRBV5-1 to TRBJ2-7, with D tentatively TRBD2 (6 bases). Trimming took 1 base from V and 2 from J, leaving 13 bases between them. The germline V gene has CDR1 SGHRS and CDR2 YFSETQ. The CDR3 length is 15 residues. The CDR3 DNA reads TGCGCCAGCAGCTTGCCGGGAGCCAGCGCCTACGAGCAGTACTTC. This encodes CASSLPGASAYEQYF.

This clonotype was seen a few times. The chain recombines TRBV6-5 with TRBJ1-6; TRBD1 is a possible D gene (5 bases). This CDR3 has 16 amino acids. Trimming stripped 4 bases from V and 2 bases from J, with 12 bases between. Germline V gives CDR1 MNHEY, CDR2 SVGAGI. CDR3 nucleotide sequence: TGTGCCAGCAGTTTAGGGACCTTGCCCTATAATTCACCCCTCCACTTT. It yields the protein CASSLGTLPYNSPLHF.

Of note for this clonotype: The junction and the germline gene differ at one end; a read error may be behind it. The chain uses TRBV12-3 or TRBV12-4 and TRBJ1-1; tentative D call: TRBD1 (6 bases). This CDR3 comprises 13 residues. The CDR3 reads CATGRQGNTEVFF. DNA of the CDR3: TGTGCCACCGGGCGGCAGGGGAACACTGAAGTTTTCTTT.

This clonotype showed up just a few times. The chain joins TRBV5-1 to TRBJ2-1; no clear D gene. Trimming stripped 0 bases from V and 0 bases from J, with 7 bases between. CDR1 SGHRS and CDR2 YFSETQ come from the germline V gene. The CDR3 consists of 15 residues. The DNA of the CDR3 is TGCGCCAGCAGCTTGGCGGCTGGCTCCTACAATGAGCAGTTCTTC. Amino acids: CASSLAAGSYNEQFF.

The V gene is TRBV12-3 or TRBV12-4, the J gene TRBJ1-5, with D perhaps TRBD1 (5 bases). V was pared by 3 bases and J by 0 bases, with 9 bases between. This CDR3 has 15 residues. The CDR3 sequence is CASSFEGYSNQPQHF. Written as DNA, the CDR3 is TGTGCCAGCAGTTTCGAGGGGTATAGCAATCAGCCCCAGCATTTT.

The table lists this clonotype with a few counts. The chain uses TRBV27 and TRBJ2-2; 8 bases agree with TRBD1. CDR3 length equals 16 residues. Per germline, CDR1 MNHEY and CDR2 SMNVEV (reference sequence). Germline trimming cut 2 bases from V and 6 bases from J; bases unmatched to any gene: 8. CDR3 coding DNA: TGTGCCAGCAGTTTAGAGGGCAGGGGGCAGGCCGGGGAGCTGTTTTTT. Its translation is CASSLEGRGQAGELFF.

V gene TRBV20-1 combines with J gene TRBJ1-5; the D gene is possibly TRBD1 (5 bases). The germline CDR1 and CDR2 sequences are DFQATT and SNEGSKA (reference sequence). Trimming left V 0 bases short and J 2 bases short, with 14 bases between. The CDR3 is 16 residues long. The CDR3 spells CSARDWSTGGNQPQHF. The DNA for the CDR3 is TGCAGTGCTAGAGATTGGAGCACAGGCGGCAATCAGCCCCAGCATTTT.